This T cell receptor (beta chain) appears in the sequencing data of a study of T cell repertoires in cytomegalovirus infection. Looking at the study overall: Recently described HLA-C-restricted plus well-studied HLA-B-restricted CMV epitopes were used. CMV infection plus the matching HLA type was flagged by public TCR beta signatures.

Trimming removed 6 bases at V and 9 bases at J, with 19 bases between. The CDR3 covers 14 residues. From germline, CDR1 is SGHKS and CDR2 YYEKEE (reference sequence). About this clonotype itself: Its antigen remains unknown.

Broader study findings: Totalled public TCR beta family frequency picked out people who carried CMV plus the relevant HLA. The ex vivo response was dominated by HLA-C-restricted CMV-specific TCR beta clonotypes.

TCRdb fed the reads into MiXCR, producing one record per CDR3 protein. Among roughly 730,000 distinct CDR3 sequences listed, approximately 33% were seen once. The sequencing used cultured PBMCs, collected from culture after CMV antigen stimulation. This receptor was obtained from a human donor in good health (CMV status not recorded). Some clones in this sample may be carry-over from other donors' samples. The V gene is TRBV5-5, the J gene TRBJ2-1; D gene ambiguous. For the CDR3, the DNA is TGTGCCAGCACCAAAGGGTCGTCTCCGGCTGAGCAGTTCTTC. It translates to CASTKGSSPAEQFF.